A single sample is the source of the 21 T cell receptor beta chains below, sequenced in a study of T cells in Graves' hyperthyroidism and ophthalmopathy. Amplification yielded TCR beta CDR3 regions, with RNA transcripts as the source. First-round RT-PCR with HTBI primers amplified the TCR CDR3 region. TCRdb analysed the multiplex PCR reads with MiXCR anew, one entry per CDR3 protein. This table holds approximately 520,000 distinct CDR3 sequences, less than 25% found once. The sequencing input was blood. Receptors originate from a man aged 18 to 30 with Graves' hyperthyroidism.

This clonotype was detected many times. The rearrangement links TRBV2 to TRBJ2-5; D perhaps matches TRBD2 (5 bases). The V gene's germline CDR1 is SNHLY and CDR2 FYNNEI. CDR3 length: 18 amino acids. V was clipped by 3 bases and J by 5 bases, with 25 bases between them. CDR3 protein: CASSDSKSGVKPGETQYF. CDR3 nucleotide sequence: TGTGCCAGCAGTGATAGTAAATCCGGGGTCAAGCCGGGGGAGACCCAGTACTTC.

This clonotype was detected many times. The chain recombines TRBV11-2 with TRBJ2-2; 7 bases align to TRBD2. Germline CDR1 SGHAT, CDR2 FQNNGV. This CDR3 comprises 13 residues. V dropped 3 bases and J dropped 7; count of bases not matched to a gene: 2. This chain's CDR3 is CASSLGGIGELFF. Here the CDR3 DNA reads TGTGCCAGCAGCTTGGGGGGGATCGGGGAGCTGTTTTTT.

Many counts were recorded for this clonotype. V gene TRBV4-1 combines with J gene TRBJ2-5; D gene ambiguous. CDR1 MGHRA and CDR2 YSYEKL come from the germline V gene. CDR3 length: 13 residues. Trimming removed 1 base at V and 4 bases at J, with 7 bases between. The CDR3 loop is CASSQVVGETQYF. CDR3 nucleotide sequence: TGCGCCAGCAGCCAAGTGGTGGGAGAGACCCAGTACTTC.

This clonotype was seen a few times. The chain recombines TRBV30 with TRBJ2-7; D is tentatively TRBD1 or TRBD2 (5 bases each). The V and J ends lost 4 bases and 6 bases respectively, with 16 bases between them. The germline V gene encodes CDR1 GTSNPN and CDR2 SVGIG (reference sequence). The CDR3 is 13 amino acids. The CDR3: CAWNQGARFEQYF. CDR3 DNA: TGTGCCTGGAACCAGGGAGCACGTTTCGAGCAGTACTTC.

This clonotype was recorded many times. The rearrangement joins TRBV29-1 to TRBJ2-7; D is unclear. Per germline, CDR1 SQVTM and CDR2 ANQGSEA. Trimming shortened V by 4 bases and J by 4 bases, and 11 bases separated the two germline ends. There are 12 residues in the CDR3. CDR3 bases: TGCAGCGTTGGGGTAGTCCAATACGAGCAGTACTTC. Translated: CSVGVVQYEQYF.

This clonotype has at least ten counts. The V gene is TRBV2, the J gene TRBJ2-3; tentative D call: TRBD1 (5 bases). This CDR3 is 14 amino acids long. V shed 7 bases and J shed 4 bases, with 15 bases lying between them. Germline CDR1 reads SNHLY; CDR2 reads FYNNEI. CDR3 in DNA: TGTGCCAGCATTAATAGTGAAGGGGCAGATACGCAGTATTTT. This gives the protein CASINSEGADTQYF.

This clonotype has a count of ten or more. The rearrangement joins TRBV6-1 to TRBJ2-7; D is unclear. Germline V lookup: CDR1 MNHNS, CDR2 SASEGT. Trimming cost V 5 bases and J 2 bases, with 13 bases left between them. This CDR3 has 14 residues. The DNA of the CDR3 is TGTGCCAGCAGTCAAATCGGTAATCCCTACGAGCAGTACTTC. Translating gives CASSQIGNPYEQYF.

This clonotype was detected many times. The chain employs TRBV6-1 and TRBJ1-2; tentative D call: TRBD1 (5 bases). From germline, CDR1 is MNHNS and CDR2 SASEGT. CDR3 size: 15 residues. The V and J ends lost 4 bases and 4 bases respectively, with 16 bases between them. The CDR3 nucleotides read TGTGCCAGCAGTGGGACGTTCGGGGGAGGCTATGGCTACACCTTC. It codes for CASSGTFGGGYGYTF.

In its sample, this clonotype was seen a few times. A clone one base away is much larger, so this may be a read error. The gene calls are TRBV20-1 and TRBJ2-7; the D gene is possibly TRBD2 (6 bases). CDR3 size: 14 residues. The V gene's germline CDR1 is DFQATT and CDR2 SNEGSKA (reference sequence). Trimming took 5 bases from V and 0 from J, leaving 14 bases between them. In DNA form, the CDR3 reads TGCAGTGCTGGGTTGGTCGGGAGCTCCTACGAGCAGTACTTC. It specifies CSAGLVGSSYEQYF.

This clonotype was observed many times. The rearrangement uses TRBV6-1 and TRBJ2-2; tentatively, D is TRBD1 or TRBD2 (5 bases each). The CDR3 runs 16 residues. V was clipped by 7 bases and J by 5 bases, with 20 bases between them. Looked up from germline, CDR1 is MNHNS and CDR2 is SASEGT. The CDR3 here is CASIPHRMRDTGELFF. CDR3 nucleotides: TGTGCCAGCATTCCACACAGGATGAGGGATACCGGGGAGCTGTTTTTT.

The V call is TRBV7-9, the J call TRBJ2-5, with 8 bases matching TRBD1. The CDR3 length is 15 residues. The junction had 3 bases not matched to a gene; V was cut back by 3 bases and J by 0 bases. From germline, CDR1 is SEHNR and CDR2 FQNEAQ (reference sequence). In DNA, the CDR3 is TGTGCCAGCAGCTTCCGGGACAGGTACCAAGAGACCCAGTACTTC. This sequence encodes CASSFRDRYQETQYF.

This clonotype was counted many times. This chain links TRBV12-3 or TRBV12-4 with TRBJ2-2; 7 bases match TRBD2. V was clipped by 6 bases and J by 7 bases; unmatched bases: 17. This CDR3 comprises 17 residues. CDR3 in DNA: TGTGCCAGCAGCTCGCCCTTCCGGGGGGACGGTGGCGGGGAGCTGTTTTTT. Its protein is CASSSPFRGDGGGELFF.

This sequence joins TRBV5-1 and TRBJ2-5, with D possibly being TRBD1 (5 bases). The V gene's germline CDR1 is SGHRS and CDR2 YFSETQ. The CDR3 is 13 residues long. The ends were cut back, 4 bases at V and 5 bases at J, with 12 bases in the middle. DNA for the CDR3: TGCGCCAGCAGCGCTGACAGTGGGGAGACCCAGTACTTC. Translating gives CASSADSGETQYF.

This clonotype showed up many times. The chain links TRBV12-3 or TRBV12-4 to TRBJ1-6; no definite D call. The germline V and J ends were trimmed by 5 bases and 4 bases, with 6 bases remaining between them. This CDR3 has 13 amino acids. The CDR3 DNA reads as TGTGCCAGCAGTACACGTTATAATTCACCCCTCCACTTT. Its translation: CASSTRYNSPLHF.

A few counts support this clonotype. V and J are TRBV15 and TRBJ2-4; no clear D gene. V lost 3 bases, J lost 0 bases, and 12 bases lay in between. Germline V gene data show CDR1 as LNHNV and CDR2 as YYDKDF (reference sequence). This CDR3 is built from 16 residues. The CDR3 here is CATSRVEGLAKNIQYF. In DNA, the CDR3 is TGTGCCACCAGCAGGGTGGAAGGTCTAGCCAAAAACATTCAGTACTTC.

This clonotype was seen many times. V is TRBV19 and J is TRBJ2-7, with 7 bases aligning to TRBD1. The ends lost 5 bases at V and 0 bases at J; junction bases unmatched: 4. This CDR3 has 14 residues. CDR1 is LNHDA, CDR2 SQIVND, per germline (reference sequence). The CDR3, as DNA: TGTGCCAGTAGTTTTGGACAGGACTCCTACGAGCAGTACTTC. This sequence encodes CASSFGQDSYEQYF.

This clonotype was seen repeatedly, ten times or more. The genes are TRBV28 and TRBJ2-7; TRBD2 matches 10 bases. Germline trimming cut 5 bases from V and 5 bases from J; bases unmatched to any gene: 6. The germline gives CDR1 MDHEN, CDR2 SYDVKM. CDR3 length: 14 amino acids. CDR3 amino acids: CASSPQRGGHEQYF. For the CDR3, the DNA is TGTGCCAGCAGTCCCCAGCGGGGGGGCCACGAGCAGTACTTC.

This clonotype was counted ten times or more. The rearrangement joins TRBV28 to TRBJ2-7; D perhaps matches TRBD2 (7 bases). Germline CDR1 is MDHEN and CDR2 is SYDVKM. V was trimmed by 5 bases and J by 3 bases, leaving 23 bases between them. CDR3 length: 17 amino acids. CDR3 DNA: TGTGCCAGCAGTCCCGGCGGGGGACAACACCTACGCTACGAGCAGTACTTC. Translating it yields CASSPGGGQHLRYEQYF.

This clonotype occurred many times. The V call is TRBV20-1, the J call TRBJ2-7; 10 nucleotides align to TRBD1. The ends lost 5 bases at V and 5 bases at J; junction bases unmatched: 9. This CDR3 has 14 amino acids. Germline assignment: CDR1 DFQATT and CDR2 SNEGSKA (reference sequence). The CDR3 loop reads CSAGGTGDSDEQYF. DNA of the CDR3: TGCAGTGCTGGGGGGACAGGGGATAGCGACGAGCAGTACTTC.

This clonotype was observed a few times. V is TRBV25-1 and J is TRBJ1-1; tentative D call: TRBD1 (6 bases). In germline, CDR1 is MGHDK, CDR2 SYGVNS. The CDR3 is 14 residues long. V lost 8 bases, J lost 5 bases, and 18 bases lay in between. In DNA form, the CDR3 reads TGTGCCAGCGGGGAGCCCGGGACAAAGACTGAAGCTTTCTTT. Protein: CASGEPGTKTEAFF. Filled out from reference TRBV25-1 and TRBJ1-1, the complete variable domain reads EADIYQTPRYLVIGTGKKITLECSQTMGHDKMYWYQQDPGMELHLIHYSYGVNSTEKGDLSSESTVSRIRTEHFPLTLESARPSHTSQYLCASGEPGTKTEAFFGQGTRLTVV.

The table lists this clonotype with many counts. This chain links TRBV12-3 or TRBV12-4 with TRBJ2-7; no firm D call. Trimming stripped 3 bases from V and 2 bases from J, with 5 bases between. The length of the CDR3 is 12 residues. CDR3 DNA sequence: TGTGCCAGCAGTTTCAACGCCTACGAGCAGTACTTC. This codes for CASSFNAYEQYF.